The rows below give T cell receptor beta chains drawn from one sample of a study of blood T cell repertoires in COVID-19. Profiled with immunoSEQ multiplex PCR; TCRdb holds only in-frame clones, not every one. Of under 75,000 clones in the sample, 72% were seen once. Source material: peripheral blood. The receptor source for this set is a woman in her seventies with COVID-19, enrolled during active disease. The CDR3 runs from the conserved cysteine through the conserved F or W. The order of the fields is J gene, V gene, clone size, D gene, CDR3 DNA, CDR3 protein. The D gene is left open where the match is weak. Only some rows state a clone size, as once, few, many or a class for expanded clones.

TRBJ2-3	TRBV11-3	NA	NA	TGTGCCAGCAGCACCCACGGGTCAGATACGCAGTATTTT	CASSTHGSDTQYF
TRBJ2-1	TRBV11-2	NA	TRBD2	TGTGCCAGCAGCCCGGGGGGTAGTTTCCTATACTCCTACAATGAGCAGTTCTTC	CASSPGGSFLYSYNEQFF
TRBJ1-3	TRBV10-3	NA	TRBD1	TGTGCCATCAGGGGGACAGGACGCTCTGGAAACACCATATATTTT	CAIRGTGRSGNTIYF
TRBJ2-3	TRBV5-1	NA	NA	TGCGCCAGCAGCTTGGGAAGGGGGGGTGCCACAGATACGCAGTATTTT	CASSLGRGGATDTQYF
TRBJ1-3	TRBV7-8	once	NA	TGTGCCAGCAGCTTAGGGCGGAGCTCTGGAAACACCATATATTTT	CASSLGRSSGNTIYF
TRBJ1-2	TRBV27	NA	TRBD1	TGTGCCAGCAGCCGGGACAGGGGGCGATCTACCCTCTATGGCTACACCTTC	CASSRDRGRSTLYGYTF
TRBJ1-1	TRBV12-3/TRBV12-4	NA	NA	TGTGCCAGCAGTTTGAAGCGGGGAACTGAAGCTTTCTTT	CASSLKRGTEAFF
TRBJ2-5	TRBV4-1	NA	NA	TGCGCCAGCAGCCACGGGGGTGCTCAGTACTTC	CASSHGGAQYF
TRBJ1-2	TRBV7-9	NA	NA	TGTGCCAGCAGCTTAGCGGGACTGGATGGCTACACCTTC	CASSLAGLDGYTF
TRBJ1-1	TRBV27	NA	NA	TGTGCCAGCAGGATACAGGGTTTTACGAACACTGAAGCTTTCTTT	CASRIQGFTNTEAFF
TRBJ1-2	TRBV20-1	NA	TRBD1	TGCAGTGCTAGTCCGTCCCGGGACAGATCATACACCTTC	CSASPSRDRSYTF
TRBJ2-4	TRBV4-1	NA	TRBD1	TGCGCCACACAGGGGGCTCCCGGGCTTGGCATTCAGTACTTC	CATQGAPGLGIQYF
TRBJ1-4	TRBV6-2/TRBV6-3	NA	TRBD1	TGTGCCAGCAGTTACTCGACGAGGGGGCAGGAAAAACTGTTTTTT	CASSYSTRGQEKLFF
TRBJ1-1	TRBV5-1	NA	NA	TGCGCCAGCAGCGGCACGGGGGGCACTGAAGCTTTCTTT	CASSGTGGTEAFF
TRBJ2-3	TRBV7-3	NA	NA	TGTGCCAGCAGCCCAAGCCACAGCACAGATACGCAGTATTTT	CASSPSHSTDTQYF
TRBJ1-1	TRBV18	NA	NA	TGTGCCAGCTCACCCGCAGACAGGAACACTGAAGCTTTCTTT	CASSPADRNTEAFF
TRBJ2-3	TRBV7-3	NA	NA	TGTGCCAGCAGCTTAAGCGGGACGGGGTACACAGATACGCAGTATTTT	CASSLSGTGYTDTQYF
TRBJ2-2	TRBV27	NA	NA	TGTGCCAGCAGTAGCCTTGACAGGCAGAACACCGGGGAGCTGTTTTTT	CASSSLDRQNTGELFF
TRBJ1-2	TRBV2	NA	NA	TGTGCCAGCAGTGCGCAGACATCCTATGGCTACACCTTC	CASSAQTSYGYTF
TRBJ2-7	TRBV5-6	NA	TRBD2	TGTGCCAGCAGCTTCGTGACTAGCGGGGGTTACGAGCAGTACTTC	CASSFVTSGGYEQYF
TRBJ2-1	TRBV6-7	NA	TRBD2	TGTGCCACCTCAAGACTAGCTCATCACAATGAGCAGTTCTTC	CATSRLAHHNEQFF
TRBJ2-3	TRBV5-1	NA	TRBD2	TGCGCCAGCAACCGGGACTATACAGATACGCAGTATTTT	CASNRDYTDTQYF
TRBJ2-1	TRBV5-4	NA	TRBD2	TGTGCCAGCAGCTTGGGGGCGGGAGGCTCCTACAATGAGCAGTTCTTC	CASSLGAGGSYNEQFF
TRBJ2-1	TRBV5-4	NA	NA	TGTGCCACACAACGAGCGGGTCCCCTTCTCAATGAGCAGTTCTTC	CATQRAGPLLNEQFF
TRBJ1-1	TRBV6-2/TRBV6-3	NA	TRBD1	TGTGCCAGCAGTACGGCCGACAGGGCGCCTACTGAAGCTTTCTTT	CASSTADRAPTEAFF
TRBJ2-3	TRBV5-4	NA	NA	TGTGCCAGCAGCTCCAGGTCTGATACGCAGTATTTT	CASSSRSDTQYF
TRBJ1-3	TRBV3-1/TRBV3-2	NA	NA	TGTGCCAGCAGCCAAGATAGCAGAAACACCATATATTTT	CASSQDSRNTIYF
TRBJ1-2	TRBV19	medium-sized	TRBD1	TGTGCCAGTAGTATAGAAAGGGGGCAGTATGGCTACACCTTC	CASSIERGQYGYTF
TRBJ1-3	TRBV11-2	NA	NA	TGTGCCAGCAGCCCCAATGGAAACACCATATATTTT	CASSPNGNTIYF
TRBJ2-4	TRBV27	NA	NA	TGTGCCAGCAGTAAAAAAGGGGGGGGCAAAAACATTCAGTACTTC	CASSKKGGGKNIQYF
TRBJ2-1	TRBV28	NA	TRBD2	TGTGCCAGCAGTTTACCGACTACGCGGGGGGGCCTCGGGTCCTACAATGAGCAGTTCTTC	CASSLPTTRGGLGSYNEQFF
TRBJ1-1	TRBV3-1/TRBV3-2	NA	NA	TGTGCCAGCAGCCATCCCCAGGCCGGAAACGTTTTCTTT	CASSHPQAGNVFF
TRBJ1-5	TRBV19	few	TRBD1	TGTGCCAGTAGTACCAGTCCTGACAGGGTAGGCAATCAGCCCCAGCATTTT	CASSTSPDRVGNQPQHF
TRBJ2-1	TRBV3-1/TRBV3-2	NA	TRBD1	TGTGCCAGCAGCCTACAGGGGGATGAGCAGTTCTTC	CASSLQGDEQFF
TRBJ1-4	TRBV11-3	NA	NA	TGTGCCAGCAGTCGGGACTTCCTAGGTGAAAAACTGTTTTTT	CASSRDFLGEKLFF
TRBJ1-1	TRBV11-3	NA	TRBD1	TGTGCCAGCAGCTTAGGGACAGGGAAAACTGAAGCTTTCTTT	CASSLGTGKTEAFF
TRBJ2-1	TRBV14	NA	TRBD1	TGTGCCAGCAGCCGCGGACAGGGGAGAAGGAATGAGCAGTTCTTC	CASSRGQGRRNEQFF
TRBJ1-2	TRBV6-5	once	NA	TGTGCCAGCAGTTACTCGAGCACGGGTAACTATGGCTACACCTTC	CASSYSSTGNYGYTF
TRBJ1-2	TRBV27	NA	NA	TGTGCCAGCAGTTTCCTGGACAGTCCATATGGCTACACCTTC	CASSFLDSPYGYTF
TRBJ2-3	TRBV3-1/TRBV3-2	NA	NA	TGTGCCAGCAGCCAATCTGGGGCAAATACGCAGTATTTT	CASSQSGANTQYF